This T cell receptor beta chain was identified in a study of human T cells and chemical hapten exposure. As for time point: pre-sensitization, week 0. This sample's treatment: therapeutic diphenylcyclopropenone sensitization with weekly scalp DPC. Unfractionated whole blood served as the source for total RNA extraction. This CDR3 spans 16 amino acids. Germline CDR1 KGHDR, CDR2 SFDVKD. V was shortened by 1 base and J by 12 bases, with 21 bases between the two germline ends. In TCRdb, the RACE reads were re-called with MiXCR into one record per CDR3 protein. The data show approximately 50,000 distinct CDR3 sequences, 9.5% to 10% seen once.

The sample here was whole blood, taken in connection with sensitization to the hapten diphenylcyclopropenone (DPC). The gene calls are TRBV24-1 and TRBJ2-1, with D tentatively TRBD1 or TRBD2 (6 bases each). This sequence was found in a woman aged 25 to 39 with alopecia areata. Some clones in this sample may be carry-over from other donors' samples. CDR3 sequence: CATSDLDGGPTGRQFF. In DNA form, the CDR3 reads TGTGCCACCAGTGATTTAGACGGGGGCCCCACTGGACGGCAGTTCTTC.